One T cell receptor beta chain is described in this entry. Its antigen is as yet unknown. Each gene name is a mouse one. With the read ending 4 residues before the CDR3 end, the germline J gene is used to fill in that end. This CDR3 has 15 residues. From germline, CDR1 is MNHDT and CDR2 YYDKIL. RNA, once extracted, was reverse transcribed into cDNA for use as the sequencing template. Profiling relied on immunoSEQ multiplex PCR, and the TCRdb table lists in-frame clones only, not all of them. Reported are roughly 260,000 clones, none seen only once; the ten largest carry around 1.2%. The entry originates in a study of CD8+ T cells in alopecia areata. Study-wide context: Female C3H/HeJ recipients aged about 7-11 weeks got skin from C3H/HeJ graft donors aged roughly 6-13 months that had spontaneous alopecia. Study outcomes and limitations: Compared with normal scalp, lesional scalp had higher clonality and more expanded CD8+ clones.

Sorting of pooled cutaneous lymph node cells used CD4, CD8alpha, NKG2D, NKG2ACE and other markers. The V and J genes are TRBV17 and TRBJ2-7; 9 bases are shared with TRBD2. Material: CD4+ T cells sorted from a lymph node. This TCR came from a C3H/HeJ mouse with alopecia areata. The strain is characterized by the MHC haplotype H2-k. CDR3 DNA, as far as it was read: TGTGCTAGCAGTAGAGATGTTGGGGGGGCTGAT. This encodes CASSRDVGGAD. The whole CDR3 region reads CASSRDVGGADEQYF.